This paragraph reports one TCR beta chain. This specimen comes from a study of blood T cell repertoires in COVID-19. V lost 1 base, J lost 0 bases, and 9 bases stayed unmatched. The germline gives CDR1 MDHEN, CDR2 SYDVKM. There are 19 residues in the CDR3. Profiling relied on immunoSEQ multiplex PCR, and the TCRdb table lists in-frame clones only, not all of them. The sample carries roughly 77,000 clones, around 77% recorded once. The J gene is TRBJ1-5, the V gene TRBV28; 10 bases are shared with TRBD1. The TCR originated in a human donor in a cohort sampled during active COVID-19. Material for sequencing was peripheral blood. CDR3 sequence: CASSLSGTGVRNSNQPQHF. The CDR3 nucleotides are TGTGCCAGCAGTTTATCCGGGACAGGGGTTCGGAATAGCAATCAGCCCCAGCATTTT.